The source of this TCR beta chain is a study of cytomegalovirus exposure and HLA in healthy donors. Study-level points and caveats: A later analysis showed TCR association rates differing by HLA locus, peaking at DRB1 and lowest at HLA-C. Per published reports, the classifier diagnosed cytomegalovirus status with high specificity and sensitivity.

The study ran its PCR with 60 Vbeta and 13 Jbeta primers. TCRdb keeps only in-frame clones here, not all; method: immunoSEQ multiplex PCR. Here the sample spans about 120,000 clones, about 80% being singletons. About this clone: The target antigen is unknown.

The germline gives CDR1 SGDLS, CDR2 YYNGEE. V was trimmed by 0 bases and J by 2 bases, leaving 13 bases between them. The CDR3 spans 16 residues. The TCR sequence derives from a woman in her forties in good health and CMV-seropositive. V gene TRBV9 combines with J gene TRBJ2-3; possibly TRBD2 for D (5 bases). The source material was PBMCs. This CDR3 is CASSVGTQTLTDTQYF. CDR3 nucleotides: TGTGCCAGCAGCGTAGGGACTCAGACCCTCACAGATACGCAGTATTTT.